The 17 T cell receptor beta chains listed next were all sequenced from one sample in a study of T cells in Graves' hyperthyroidism and ophthalmopathy. Amplification yielded TCR beta CDR3 regions, with RNA transcripts as the source. The TCR CDR3 first-round RT-PCR relied on the HTBI primer set. Using its own MiXCR run on the multiplex PCR reads, TCRdb lists one record per CDR3 protein. The sample lists 300,000 or so distinct CDR3 sequences, approximately 15% occurring once. The sample comprised blood. Every receptor here comes from a woman aged 60-70 years with Graves' ophthalmopathy.

This rearrangement joins TRBV3-1 to TRBJ2-2, with TRBD1 as a possible D gene (5 bases). V was cut by 5 bases and J by 0 bases, with 7 bases left in between. Germline CDR1 and CDR2: LGHDT and YNNKEL (reference sequence). The CDR3 totals 14 residues. CDR3 sequence (DNA): TGTGCCAGCAGCAGGGGCTCGAACACCGGGGAGCTGTTTTTT. Its translation is CASSRGSNTGELFF.

The rearrangement links TRBV20-1 to TRBJ1-2; D unclear. Trimming shortened V by 6 bases and J by 8 bases, and 13 bases separated the two germline ends. The CDR3 loop spans 11 amino acids. Germline lookup yields CDR1 DFQATT and CDR2 SNEGSKA (reference sequence). CDR3 nucleotide sequence: TGCAGTGCCTACCTTAATCGGGGCTACACCTTC. Translating gives CSAYLNRGYTF.

The DNA of the CDR3 is TGTGCCAGCTCACCGTCAGCGGGAGCTAACTATGGCTACACCTTC. Amino acid sequence: CASSPSAGANYGYTF. The chain employs TRBV18 and TRBJ1-2; D is undetermined. V gave up 3 bases and J gave up 0 bases, with 11 bases separating them. The CDR3 runs 15 residues. Germline CDR1 and CDR2: KGHSH and LQKENI.

The sample holds many counts of this clonotype. The chain uses TRBV6-1 and TRBJ2-7; D might be TRBD1 or TRBD2, each matching 5 bases. V gave up 8 bases and J gave up 9 bases, with 23 bases separating them. The germline CDR1 and CDR2 sequences are MNHNS and SASEGT. The CDR3 runs 14 residues. The CDR3: CASWSSRGYDWQYF. The CDR3 DNA reads TGTGCCAGCTGGTCATCGAGGGGTTATGACTGGCAGTACTTC.

The V gene is TRBV19, the J gene TRBJ2-7; a possible D gene is TRBD1 (6 bases). There are 12 residues in the CDR3. Germline CDR1 and CDR2: LNHDA and SQIVND (reference sequence). Trimming shortened V by 5 bases and J by 7 bases, and 12 bases separated the two germline ends. In DNA, the CDR3 is TGTGCCAGTAGTCCGACTACAGGGGAGCAGTACTTC. This sequence encodes CASSPTTGEQYF.

This clonotype was seen only a few times. The V and J genes are TRBV5-4 and TRBJ2-7; TRBD2 matches at 7 bases. The CDR3 sequence is 14 residues long. Germline V gene lookup returns CDR1 SGHNT and CDR2 YYREEE (reference sequence). V gave up 1 base and J gave up 3 bases; unmatched junction bases: 4. CDR3 sequence reads: CASSLHAGDYEQYF. The CDR3 DNA reads as TGTGCCAGCAGCTTGCACGCGGGAGACTACGAGCAGTACTTC.

This clonotype was found many times. This rearrangement joins TRBV20-1 to TRBJ1-5; no definite D call. Trimming removed 0 bases from V and 3 bases from J, with 18 bases in between. The CDR3 consists of 17 residues. CDR1 and CDR2 from the germline V gene are DFQATT and SNEGSKA (reference sequence). The CDR3 DNA is TGCAGTGCTAGAGATTTTTTAAGAGGGTTGTCCAATCAGCCCCAGCATTTT. Protein product: CSARDFLRGLSNQPQHF.

Many counts were recorded for this clonotype. The chain combines TRBV5-1 with TRBJ1-2, with a tentative D call TRBD1 (6 bases). This CDR3 spans 13 amino acids. The germline CDR1 and CDR2 sequences are SGHRS and YFSETQ. The ends were cut back, 0 bases at V and 13 bases at J, with 16 bases in the middle. The CDR3 nucleotides are TGCGCCAGCAGCTTGGTACAGGGCCTGGTTTTCACCTTC. It is translated as CASSLVQGLVFTF.

This clonotype came up many times. The J gene is TRBJ2-7, the V gene TRBV20-1; 14 bases fit TRBD2. From germline, CDR1 is DFQATT and CDR2 SNEGSKA (reference sequence). Losses at the gene ends were 3 bases for V and 3 bases for J; bases not matched to a gene: 7. This CDR3 has 16 amino acids. The DNA of the CDR3 is TGCAGTGCTAGCATTTGGGGGACTAGCGGGAGCTACGAGCAGTACTTC. It codes for CSASIWGTSGSYEQYF.

Many counts were recorded for this clonotype. The CDR3 region is CASFDSYNEQFF. The CDR3, as DNA: TGTGCCAGCTTCGACAGCTACAATGAGCAGTTCTTC. The chain recombines TRBV27 with TRBJ2-1, with D possibly matching TRBD1 (5 bases). This CDR3 region has 12 residues. From germline, CDR1 is MNHEY and CDR2 SMNVEV (reference sequence). Between the trimmed V and J ends, which lost 8 bases and 3 bases, there was a span of 8 bases.

This clonotype has a handful of counts. CDR3 protein: CASSPGRSRVEQYF. The CDR3 coding sequence is TGTGCCAGCAGCCCAGGGCGAAGTCGGGTCGAGCAGTACTTC. V and J are TRBV7-9 and TRBJ2-7, with D tentatively TRBD1 (5 bases). Deletions cut 5 bases from V and 6 bases from J, with 17 bases between. Germline CDR1 is SEHNR and CDR2 is FQNEAQ (reference sequence). CDR3 length equals 14 residues. Looking up the rest from reference TRBV7-9 and TRBJ2-7 gives the full variable domain: DTGVSQNPRHKITKRGQNVTFRCDPISEHNRLYWYRQTLGQGPEFLTYFQNEAQLEKSRLLSDRFSAERPKGSFSTLEIQRTEQGDSAMYLCASSPGRSRVEQYFGPGTRLTVT.

This clonotype has ten or more counts. V gene TRBV27 combines with J gene TRBJ2-2; TRBD2 agrees at 14 bases. The J segment lost 0 bases and the V segment lost 2 bases, leaving 2 bases of the junction unmatched. Per the germline V gene, CDR1 is MNHEY and CDR2 is SMNVEV (reference sequence). The CDR3 consists of 18 residues. CDR3 sequence (DNA): TGTGCCAGCAGTTTACGACTAGCGGGAGGGCCGAACACCGGGGAGCTGTTTTTT. Its translation: CASSLRLAGGPNTGELFF.

The gene calls are TRBV12-3 or TRBV12-4 and TRBJ1-5; D is perhaps TRBD1 (6 bases). The CDR3 spans 13 residues. The germline V and J ends were trimmed by 10 bases and 10 bases, with 20 bases remaining between them. CDR3 sequence: CANTAGEGQPQHF. CDR3 bases: TGTGCCAACACCGCCGGGGAGGGACAACCCCAGCATTTT.

This clonotype was seen only a few times. The CDR3 sequence: CASSPARETQYF. CDR3 nucleotides: TGTGCCAGCAGCCCCGCACGAGAGACCCAGTACTTC. This rearrangement joins TRBV6-1 to TRBJ2-5; no clear D. Deletions cut 6 bases from V and 4 bases from J, with 9 bases between. The CDR3 is made up of 12 amino acids. Germline lookup yields CDR1 MNHNS and CDR2 SASEGT.

In this sample, this clonotype turned up many times. The chain carries TRBV20-1 and TRBJ2-7; D remains ambiguous. The V end lost 3 bases, the J end lost 2 bases, and 8 bases lay between the germline ends. Germline CDR1 is DFQATT and CDR2 is SNEGSKA (reference sequence). The CDR3 has 12 residues. DNA for the CDR3: TGCAGTGCTAGTGGGGTTACCTACGAGCAGTACTTC. It encodes CSASGVTYEQYF.

In its sample, this clonotype was seen many times. The J gene is TRBJ2-7, the V gene TRBV5-1, with D tentatively TRBD2 (6 bases). Trimming cost V 4 bases and J 0 bases, with 11 bases left between them. The CDR3 runs to 14 residues. The germline V gene encodes CDR1 SGHRS and CDR2 YFSETQ. The CDR3 spells CASSDGGTSYEQYF. In nucleotides, the CDR3 is TGCGCCAGCAGCGACGGGGGTACCTCCTACGAGCAGTACTTC.

This chain joins TRBV7-2 and TRBJ1-5, with TRBD1 identical over 12 bases. Germline CDR1 reads SGHTA; CDR2 reads FQGNSA. The CDR3 totals 18 residues. With V trimmed by 4 bases and J by 0 bases, 7 bases remained unmatched. CDR3 in amino acids: CASSSGTGGAYSNQPQHF. CDR3 DNA: TGTGCCAGCAGCTCCGGGACAGGGGGCGCCTATAGCAATCAGCCCCAGCATTTT. The whole variable domain, remainder taken from reference TRBV7-2 and TRBJ1-5, is GAGVSQSPSNKVTEKGKDVELRCDPISGHTALYWYRQSLGQGLEFLIYFQGNSAPDKSGLPSDRFSAERTGGSVSTLTIQRTQQEDSAVYLCASSSGTGGAYSNQPQHFGDGTRLSIL.